This TCR beta chain is from a study of T cell repertoires in cytomegalovirus infection. At the level of the study: Public TCR beta signatures provided an indication of both CMV infection and a matching HLA type.

TCRdb re-called the reads with MiXCR, one entry per CDR3 protein. The data contain over 450,000 distinct CDR3 sequences, over 9% of them singletons. Ten or more counts support this clonotype. What it binds is not known. Study observations and caveats: The ex vivo response was dominated by HLA-C-restricted CMV-specific TCR beta clonotypes. Carriage of CMV together with the relevant HLA was identifiable through cumulative public TCR beta family frequency.

In germline, CDR1 is DFQATT, CDR2 SNEGSKA (reference sequence). V shed 1 base and J 0 bases; nucleotides not matched to a gene: 12. This CDR3 contains 18 residues. The chain recombines TRBV20-1 with TRBJ2-7; 10 bases fit TRBD2. The sequencing input was PBMCs. This TCR was recovered from a human donor in good health (CMV status not recorded). Some clones in this sample may be carry-over from other donors' samples. The DNA for the CDR3 is TGCAGTGCTAGAGGACTCACTAGGGCTAGCGGGAGCTCCTACGAGCAGTACTTC. Protein product: CSARGLTRASGSSYEQYF.